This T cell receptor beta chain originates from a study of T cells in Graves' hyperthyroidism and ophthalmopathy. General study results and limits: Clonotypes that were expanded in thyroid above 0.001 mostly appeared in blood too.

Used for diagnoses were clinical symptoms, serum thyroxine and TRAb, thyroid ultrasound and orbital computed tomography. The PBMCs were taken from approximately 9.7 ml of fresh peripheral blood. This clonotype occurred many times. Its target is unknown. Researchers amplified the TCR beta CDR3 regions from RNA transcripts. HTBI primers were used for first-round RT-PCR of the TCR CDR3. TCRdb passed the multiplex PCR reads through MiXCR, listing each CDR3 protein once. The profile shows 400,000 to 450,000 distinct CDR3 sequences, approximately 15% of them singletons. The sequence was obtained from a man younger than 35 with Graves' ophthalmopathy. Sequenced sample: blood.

The CDR3 spells CASSPRRDPLQETQYF. Written as DNA, the CDR3 is TGTGCCAGCAGCCCGCGGAGGGACCCACTACAGGAGACCCAGTACTTC. V is TRBV7-9 and J is TRBJ2-5; D is possibly TRBD2 (6 bases). The germline V gene has CDR1 SEHNR and CDR2 FQNEAQ (reference sequence). Trimming left V 5 bases short and J 5 bases short, with 21 bases between. There are 16 residues in the CDR3.